A single sample is the source of the 27 T cell receptor beta chains below, sequenced in a study of vaccination effects on CD4 cells after COVID-19. What these receptors recognize is not known. Assay: immunoSEQ multiplex PCR; the TCRdb copy retains only in-frame clones and omits some. The sample gives more than 13,000 clones, 65% to 80% of which show up once; about 22% is in the top ten. Prior to sequencing, the ViraFEST assay stimulated PBMC with viral peptide pools, which expanded the antigen-specific CD4+ T cells. CD4+ T cells were isolated after 10 days of culture. PCR showed that the person got SARS-CoV-2 infection at some point between March and December 2020. Each participant received a vaccine that was either BNT162b2 or mRNA-1273, given as two doses. This material consisted of CD4+ T cells from PBMCs cultured with HCoV-NL63 spike peptides, taken after COVID-19 vaccination. These receptors were taken from a human donor who had a prior SARS-CoV-2 infection.

V is TRBV7-2 and J is TRBJ2-7; 7 positions agree with TRBD2. V was clipped by 2 bases and J by 3 bases; unmatched bases: 4. From germline, CDR1 is SGHTA and CDR2 FQGNSA. The CDR3 loop spans 14 amino acids. CDR3: CASSLRSGNYEQYF. The CDR3 coding sequence is TGTGCCAGCAGCTTACGGAGCGGGAACTACGAGCAGTACTTC.

This clone is a singleton in its sample. V usage is TRBV6-5 and J usage is TRBJ2-7; D is unresolved. The CDR3 is 15 residues long. The V and J ends lost 0 bases and 7 bases respectively, with 16 bases between them. Germline CDR1 reads MNHEY; CDR2 reads SVGAGI. CDR3 loop: CASSYSSTYKQEQYF. The CDR3 DNA sequence: TGTGCCAGCAGTTACTCGAGTACGTACAAACAGGAGCAGTACTTC.

This chain links TRBV7-6 with TRBJ2-1, with 9 bases that match TRBD2. V lost 5 bases to trimming and J lost 1 base; unmatched junction nucleotides: 18. The CDR3 has 20 residues. Germline V gene lookup returns CDR1 SGHVS and CDR2 FNYEAQ. CDR3 DNA sequence: TGTGCCAGCAGCCCGCAACCCCCGGGACTAGCCCTACGATCCTACAATGAGCAGTTCTTC. Translation gives CASSPQPPGLALRSYNEQFF.

The chain carries TRBV5-1 and TRBJ1-1; unclear D gene. Trimming removed 2 bases at V and 3 bases at J, with 11 bases between. The CDR3 totals 14 residues. Per the germline V gene, CDR1 is SGHRS and CDR2 is YFSETQ. The CDR3 DNA follows: TGCGCCAGCAGCTTCAGTCCGGAGGACACTGAAGCTTTCTTT. Amino acid sequence: CASSFSPEDTEAFF.

V usage is TRBV19 and J usage is TRBJ2-7; a possible D gene is TRBD1 (6 bases). The CDR3 runs to 15 residues. The germline V gene encodes CDR1 LNHDA and CDR2 SQIVND (reference sequence). Trimming stripped 0 bases from V and 3 bases from J, with 12 bases between. The chain's CDR3 is CASSIDPQGIYEQYF. In DNA form, the CDR3 reads TGTGCCAGTAGTATAGATCCACAGGGTATCTACGAGCAGTACTTC.

The chain carries TRBV24-1 and TRBJ2-1, with 7 bases lining up with TRBD1. This CDR3 region has 15 residues. Germline assignment: CDR1 KGHDR and CDR2 SFDVKD. J gave up 0 bases and V 3 bases, and 1 base lay outside the gene matches. The CDR3 DNA sequence: TGTGCCACCAGTGATCGGGACAGCTCCTACAATGAGCAGTTCTTC. Protein product: CATSDRDSSYNEQFF.

By frequency in the sample, this clone is hyperexpanded. One end of the junction is discordant with germline, which a read error may explain. The chain uses TRBV12-3 or TRBV12-4 and TRBJ1-3; no firm D call. The CDR3 contains 13 residues. CDR3 in DNA: TGTGCCAGCAGTTTGAGCCCTGGGAACACCATATATTTT. It encodes CASSLSPGNTIYF.

J is TRBJ2-1 and V is TRBV19; D remains unclear. The CDR3 consists of 14 residues. V lost 7 bases to trimming and J lost 7 bases, with 17 bases between them. Per the germline V gene, CDR1 is LNHDA and CDR2 is SQIVND (reference sequence). The CDR3 sequence is CASIGYGKSNEQFF. DNA of the CDR3: TGTGCCAGTATTGGATACGGAAAGAGTAATGAGCAGTTCTTC. The entire variable domain, with the rest obtained from reference TRBV19 and TRBJ2-1, is as follows: DGGITQSPKYLFRKEGQNVTLSCEQNLNHDAMYWYRQDPGQGLRLIYYSQIVNDFQKGDIAEGYSVSREKKESFPLTVTSAQKNPTAFYLCASIGYGKSNEQFFGPGTRLTVL.

The CDR3 DNA follows: TGTGCCAGCAGCGTAGTTGGCTCCGCTCTTAACACCGGGGAGCTGTTTTTT. Translating it yields CASSVVGSALNTGELFF. The V call is TRBV9, the J call TRBJ2-2, with no clear D. V was cut by 0 bases and J by 2 bases, with 14 bases left in between. The CDR3 runs 17 residues. From germline, CDR1 is SGDLS and CDR2 YYNGEE.

This clone occurred a few times. The chain uses TRBV7-2 and TRBJ2-1; 8 nucleotides line up with TRBD2. This CDR3 is built from 16 residues. Per the germline V gene, CDR1 is SGHTA and CDR2 is FQGNSA. After removal of 4 bases from V and 10 bases from J, the junction contained 15 bases not matched to a gene. CDR3 residues: CASSSRGVAGPSEQFF. The CDR3 nucleotides read TGTGCCAGCAGCTCGAGGGGGGTAGCGGGGCCGTCGGAGCAGTTCTTC.

Details on this clone: The junction departs from the called germline gene at one end, perhaps through a read error. The rearrangement uses TRBV30 and TRBJ1-6; D remains ambiguous. There are 13 residues in the CDR3. The germline V gene encodes CDR1 GTSNPN and CDR2 SVGIG (reference sequence). CDR3 loop: CAWRAPGVSALHF. CDR3 coding DNA: TGTGCCTGGAGGGCCCCGGGAGTTTCAGCCCTCCACTTT.

The table lists this clone with a count of one. The rearrangement links TRBV5-1 to TRBJ1-1; 8 positions match TRBD1. The CDR3 loop spans 13 amino acids. V was pared by 4 bases and J by 6 bases, with 5 bases of the junction left unmatched. The V gene's germline CDR1 is SGHRS and CDR2 YFSETQ. The CDR3 is CASSQQGVAEAFF. The CDR3, as DNA: TGCGCCAGCAGCCAACAGGGGGTCGCTGAAGCTTTCTTT.

The chain uses TRBV7-3 and TRBJ2-5; no definite D call. Germline loops: CDR1 SGHTA, CDR2 FQGTGA. Trimming cost V 1 base and J 2 bases, with 5 bases left between them. The CDR3 loop spans 13 amino acids. The CDR3 is CASSLIRQETQYF. In DNA, the CDR3 is TGTGCCAGCAGCTTAATCAGACAAGAGACCCAGTACTTC.

The chain is built from TRBV29-1 and TRBJ1-1; 9 bases are shared with TRBD1. CDR1 and CDR2 (germline): SQVTM, ANQGSEA. The length of the CDR3 is 15 residues. Trimming took 1 base from V and 5 from J; bases not matched to a gene: 8. The CDR3 sequence: CSVEGADRGATEAFF. The CDR3 bases are TGCAGCGTTGAAGGGGCAGACAGGGGGGCGACTGAAGCTTTCTTT.

CDR3 DNA sequence: TGTGCCAGCAGCTTCTGGGAACAGATGAACACTGAAGCTTTCTTT. It codes for CASSFWEQMNTEAFF. The J gene is TRBJ1-1, the V gene TRBV7-9; D call uncertain. The V and J ends lost 3 bases and 0 bases respectively, with 11 bases between them. The CDR3 runs 15 residues. CDR1 and CDR2 (germline): SEHNR, FQNEAQ (reference sequence).

The chain's CDR3 is CAISDRGNSYEQYF. The CDR3 nucleotides are TGTGCCATCAGTGACAGGGGGAACTCCTACGAGCAGTACTTC. The chain combines TRBV10-3 with TRBJ2-7; 7 nucleotides match TRBD1. Germline-derived CDR1 and CDR2 are ENHRY and SYGVKD. Losses at the gene ends were 3 bases for V and 0 bases for J; bases not matched to a gene: 2. The CDR3 covers 14 residues.

The rearrangement uses TRBV2 and TRBJ2-7, with D unclear. The germline V gene has CDR1 SNHLY and CDR2 FYNNEI. The CDR3 loop spans 11 amino acids. Trimming pared 6 bases from V and 5 bases from J, leaving 8 bases between. The CDR3 spells CASSPYHEQYF. CDR3 DNA: TGTGCCAGCAGCCCCTACCACGAGCAGTACTTC.

This sequence joins TRBV6-5 and TRBJ2-1; D is unresolved. The CDR3 runs to 16 residues. Trimming stripped 0 bases from V and 1 base from J, with 10 bases between. The germline CDR1 and CDR2 sequences are MNHEY and SVGAGI. CDR3: CASSYSPGDSYNEQFF. The CDR3 DNA follows: TGTGCCAGCAGTTACTCACCAGGCGATTCCTACAATGAGCAGTTCTTC.

The rearrangement links TRBV9 to TRBJ1-3; D remains ambiguous. CDR1 is SGDLS and CDR2 is YYNGEE in the germline V gene. This CDR3 has 14 amino acids. Deletions cut 3 bases from V and 0 bases from J, with 7 bases between. In nucleotides, the CDR3 is TGTGCCAGCAGCGCCGACTTCTCTGGAAACACCATATATTTT. This codes for CASSADFSGNTIYF.

This chain links TRBV10-3 with TRBJ2-7, with D maybe TRBD2 (5 bases). The CDR3 totals 14 residues. Trimming removed 3 bases from V and 7 bases from J, with 16 bases in between. Per germline, CDR1 ENHRY and CDR2 SYGVKD. The CDR3 loop is CAISESGYPMEQYF. In DNA form, the CDR3 reads TGTGCCATCAGTGAATCGGGGTACCCGATGGAGCAGTACTTC.

The V and J genes are TRBV3-1 (or the pseudogene TRBV3-2) and TRBJ2-2; a weak D match, TRBD1 (5 bases). V shed 2 bases and J shed 4 bases, with 14 bases lying between them. The germline V gene encodes CDR1 LGHDT and CDR2 YNNKEL (reference sequence). This CDR3 has 16 amino acids. DNA for the CDR3: TGTGCCAGCAGCCAACGCAGGGCGGTGTTCACCGGGGAGCTGTTTTTT. This codes for CASSQRRAVFTGELFF.

The chain combines TRBV6-1 with TRBJ1-2, with a possible D match to TRBD1 (5 bases). V was shortened by 1 base and J by 5 bases, with 14 bases between the two germline ends. In germline, CDR1 is MNHNS, CDR2 SASEGT. This CDR3 has 15 amino acids. CDR3 DNA sequence: TGTGCCAGCAGTGAAGAAGGGACGGTTCGTTATGGCTACACCTTC. Encoded protein: CASSEEGTVRYGYTF.

The rearrangement links TRBV5-1 to TRBJ1-5; 7 nucleotides align to TRBD1. The CDR3 totals 16 residues. Germline trimming cut 2 bases from V and 1 base from J; bases unmatched to any gene: 6. The germline V gene encodes CDR1 SGHRS and CDR2 YFSETQ. CDR3 coding DNA: TGCGCCAGCAGCTTACAGGGGATCGGCAGCAATCAGCCCCAGCATTTT. This codes for CASSLQGIGSNQPQHF.

This clone has a handful of counts. V usage is TRBV4-1 and J usage is TRBJ1-3; 7 nucleotides align to TRBD1. Germline CDR1 MGHRA, CDR2 YSYEKL. The CDR3 covers 15 residues. V trimming: 4 bases; J trimming: 3 bases; junction bases outside the gene matches: 6. CDR3 coding DNA: TGCGCCAGCAGCCTCCGACAGGGAGATGGAAACACCATATATTTT. Residues: CASSLRQGDGNTIYF.

The chain uses TRBV6-2 or TRBV6-3 and TRBJ1-1; 7 bases align to TRBD1. Unmatched junction bases numbered 13, after V lost 2 bases and J lost 4 bases. Germline V gene sequence: CDR1 MNHEY, CDR2 SVGEGT. The CDR3 has 17 residues. This CDR3 reads CASSYHLRTGFTTEAFF. The CDR3 DNA sequence: TGTGCCAGCAGTTACCATCTCCGGACAGGCTTTACCACTGAAGCTTTCTTT.

In its sample, this clone was seen once. The chain is built from TRBV6-4 and TRBJ2-1, with TRBD2 matching over 8 bases. Germline V CDR1 and CDR2: MRHNA, SNTAGT. V was pared by 4 bases and J by 0 bases, with 5 bases of the junction left unmatched. The CDR3 extends over 16 amino acids. CDR3 bases: TGTGCCAGCAGTGCTGGCGGGACTAGCTCCTACAATGAGCAGTTCTTC. Its translation: CASSAGGTSSYNEQFF.

V usage is TRBV19 and J usage is TRBJ2-3, with 9 bases identical to TRBD2. V was clipped by 3 bases and J by 8 bases; unmatched bases: 6. The CDR3 has 14 amino acids. The germline CDR1 and CDR2 sequences are LNHDA and SQIVND (reference sequence). The CDR3 loop is CASSISRGGGTQYF. The CDR3, as DNA: TGTGCCAGTAGTATCTCGCGGGGGGGCGGTACGCAGTATTTT. The whole variable domain, remainder taken from reference TRBV19 and TRBJ2-3, is DGGITQSPKYLFRKEGQNVTLSCEQNLNHDAMYWYRQDPGQGLRLIYYSQIVNDFQKGDIAEGYSVSREKKESFPLTVTSAQKNPTAFYLCASSISRGGGTQYFGPGTRLTVL.